This is a list of T cell receptor beta chains from one sample in a study of circulating CD8 cells and anti-PD-1 response in melanoma. TCRdb reprocessed the reads via MiXCR and lists one record per CDR3 protein. Of about 1,000 distinct CDR3 sequences in the sample, 11% were seen once. Sample: CD8+ T cells from PBMCs, taken at baseline or after one month of anti-PD-1 therapy (not recorded which). These receptors were taken from a human donor with melanoma. CDR3s include the opening cysteine and the closing phenylalanine or tryptophan. A D gene is named only where the DNA matches it firmly. Size values are once, few and many counts, or a class for expanded clones, and some rows have none.

D,V,size,J,DNA,CDR3
.,TRBV27,medium-sized,TRBJ2-7,TGTGCCAGCAGTTTCGCAGGTCCTATGGAGCAGTACTTC,CASSFAGPMEQYF
.,TRBV24-1,medium-sized,TRBJ2-3,TGTGCCACCAGTCCCGGGGACAACACAGATACGCAGTATTTT,CATSPGDNTDTQYF
.,TRBV5-1,medium-sized,TRBJ2-7,TGCGCCAGCAGCTATGACACTTATATCTACGAGCAGTACTTC,CASSYDTYIYEQYF
TRBD1,TRBV7-9,medium-sized,TRBJ2-1,TGTGCCAGCAGCTCCCTAGGACAGGGGGCTAAGGATGAGCAGTTCTTC,CASSSLGQGAKDEQFF
.,TRBV7-3,.,TRBJ2-2,TGTGCCAGCAGCCCTGTTCTCACCGGGGGGCTGTTTTTT,CASSPVLTGGLFF
.,TRBV29-1,few,TRBJ2-7,TGCAGCGTTGGTGAGGGCTCGTCCTACGAGCAGTACTTC,CSVGEGSSYEQYF
.,TRBV27,medium-sized,TRBJ1-1,TGTGCCAGCAGTTTATCCTCCATCGGTATGAACACTGAAGCTTTCTTT,CASSLSSIGMNTEAFF
.,TRBV28,medium-sized,TRBJ2-3,TGTGCCAGCAGTTTATTCGGGGCGGGCAGGAACACAGATACGCAGTATTTT,CASSLFGAGRNTDTQYF
TRBD2,TRBV29-1,large,TRBJ2-1,TGCAGCGCCCGGACTAGCGGGGGGTTTGAGCAGTTCTTC,CSARTSGGFEQFF
.,TRBV19,large,TRBJ1-6,TGTGCCAGCCGGGTTAATTCACCCCTCCACTTT,CASRVNSPLHF